This is a list of T cell receptor beta chains from one sample in a study of CD8 T cells in ankylosing spondylitis. Using its own MiXCR run on the 5' RACE reads, TCRdb lists one record per CDR3 protein. The table records some 840,000 distinct CDR3 sequences, about 10% of them present only once. The sequenced sample consisted of blood, either unsorted or a sorted T cell fraction (not recorded which). These receptors originate from a male donor with ankylosing spondylitis. CDR3s include the opening cysteine and the closing phenylalanine or tryptophan. Each record gives: clone size, D gene, V gene, J gene, CDR3 protein, CDR3 DNA. A D gene is named only where the DNA matches it firmly. Clone size is stated in some rows and not others, as once, few, many or a class when expanded.

>-|TRBD2|TRBV20-1|TRBJ2-3
CSAYTAGGVDTQYF
TGCAGTGCCTATACAGCGGGGGGGGTAGATACGCAGTATTTT
>-|-|TRBV5-1|TRBJ2-4
CASSFLPLGRVNIQYF
TGCGCCAGCAGCTTTCTGCCTCTCGGGCGGGTCAACATTCAGTACTTC
>-|TRBD2|TRBV18|TRBJ2-7
CASSPPGLNYEQYF
TGTGCCAGCTCACCCCCGGGACTAAACTACGAGCAGTACTTC
>many|TRBD2|TRBV12-3/TRBV12-4|TRBJ2-5
CASSLESGGRETQYF
TGTGCCAGCAGTTTGGAGTCGGGAGGACGGGAGACCCAGTACTTC
>few|TRBD2|TRBV18|TRBJ2-1
CASSPPSGTDEQFF
TGTGCCAGCTCACCACCTAGCGGGACTGATGAGCAGTTCTTC
>-|TRBD1|TRBV7-9|TRBJ1-2
CASSFRDRRLDGYTF
TGTGCCAGCAGCTTCCGGGACAGGCGGCTGGATGGCTACACCTTC
>many|-|TRBV7-9|TRBJ1-1
CASSLGDQGWAEAFF
TGTGCCAGCAGCTTAGGGGATCAGGGGTGGGCTGAAGCTTTCTTT
>few|TRBD1|TRBV20-1|TRBJ2-7
CSVADRLGYEQYF
TGCAGTGTTGCGGACAGGCTAGGCTACGAGCAGTACTTC
>-|TRBD1|TRBV27|TRBJ1-1
CASRLDRVAFF
TGTGCCAGCAGACTGGACAGGGTGGCTTTCTTT
>few|TRBD1|TRBV6-1|TRBJ1-2
CASSRDRGHGYTF
TGTGCCAGCAGCCGCGACAGGGGGCATGGCTACACCTTC
>few|TRBD1|TRBV4-1|TRBJ2-1
CASRRQGLHNEQFF
TGCGCCAGCAGGCGACAGGGGTTGCACAATGAGCAGTTCTTC
>few|-|TRBV4-3|TRBJ2-3
CASSQERGGDTQYF
TGCGCCAGCAGCCAAGAAAGGGGGGGAGATACGCAGTATTTT
>-|-|TRBV7-2|TRBJ1-2
CASSLATTNYGYTF
TGTGCCAGCAGCTTAGCGACAACTAACTATGGCTACACCTTC
>-|-|TRBV7-8|TRBJ1-5
CASSPRRAYSNQPQHF
TGTGCCAGCAGCCCACGGCGAGCTTATAGCAATCAGCCCCAGCATTTT
>-|-|TRBV9|TRBJ2-2
CASSVDIETGELFF
TGTGCCAGCAGCGTAGATATAGAAACCGGGGAGCTGTTTTTT
>-|TRBD1|TRBV27|TRBJ1-1
CASSPDREWATEAFF
TGTGCCAGCAGTCCGGACAGGGAATGGGCTACTGAAGCTTTCTTT
>-|-|TRBV20-1|TRBJ1-2
CSASLTASNYGYTF
TGCAGTGCTAGTTTGACAGCCTCTAACTATGGCTACACCTTC
>-|-|TRBV10-3|TRBJ1-2
CAISDGHFTYGYTF
TGTGCCATCAGCGATGGACACTTTACCTATGGCTACACCTTC
>many|TRBD2|TRBV29-1|TRBJ2-7
CSARSGLAAGGEQYF
TGCAGCGCTAGATCGGGACTAGCGGCTGGGGGGGAGCAGTACTTC
>-|TRBD1|TRBV10-3|TRBJ2-5
CATTGQGLGQETQYF
TGTGCCACTACTGGACAGGGGTTGGGGCAAGAGACCCAGTACTTC
>few|-|TRBV18|TRBJ2-5
CASSPQAGGETQYF
TGTGCCAGCTCACCACAGGCTGGGGGGGAGACCCAGTACTTC
>-|-|TRBV20-1|TRBJ2-5
CSANRQETQYF
TGCAGTGCTAACAGACAAGAGACCCAGTACTTC
>-|-|TRBV5-1|TRBJ2-2
CASSSSSVGVTGELFF
TGCGCCAGCAGCTCCTCTAGTGTCGGTGTGACCGGGGAGCTGTTTTTT
>many|-|TRBV20-1|TRBJ2-3
CSAGKADTQYF
TGCAGTGCTGGGAAAGCGGATACGCAGTATTTT
>-|-|TRBV7-2|TRBJ2-1
CASSKGLLNEQFF
TGTGCCAGCAGCAAGGGACTTCTCAATGAGCAGTTCTTC
>-|TRBD1|TRBV5-6|TRBJ2-7
CASSFGTGISEQYF
TGTGCCAGCAGCTTCGGGACAGGGATAAGCGAGCAGTACTTC
>few|-|TRBV30|TRBJ2-5
CAWSETPETQYF
TGTGCCTGGAGTGAGACTCCGGAGACCCAGTACTTC
>-|TRBD1|TRBV9|TRBJ1-1
CASSVVGQGTEAFF
TGTGCCAGCAGCGTAGTGGGACAGGGCACTGAAGCTTTCTTT
>few|TRBD1|TRBV30|TRBJ2-3
CAWSGDRRDTDTQYF
TGTGCCTGGAGTGGGGACAGGAGGGACACAGATACGCAGTATTTT
>many|-|TRBV6-5|TRBJ2-7
CASSYLQGTEQYF
TGTGCCAGCAGTTACTTACAGGGAACCGAGCAGTACTTC
>few|-|TRBV5-1|TRBJ2-5
CASSFLAGQETQYF
TGCGCCAGCAGCTTCTTGGCGGGGCAAGAGACCCAGTACTTC
>-|-|TRBV20-1|TRBJ1-5
CSARLAGEGQPQHF
TGCAGTGCTAGATTAGCAGGGGAGGGTCAGCCCCAGCATTTT
>-|TRBD1|TRBV29-1|TRBJ2-3
CSSGQGVGDTQYF
TGCTCTTCAGGACAGGGGGTGGGAGATACGCAGTATTTT
>-|-|TRBV28|TRBJ2-7
CASTGTRAYEQYF
TGTGCCAGCACCGGGACCCGAGCCTACGAGCAGTACTTC
>-|-|TRBV9|TRBJ2-5
CASSAYGLTQETQYF
TGTGCCAGCAGCGCCTACGGACTCACCCAAGAGACCCAGTACTTC
>-|TRBD2|TRBV7-6|TRBJ2-1
CASSLESIAGTSYNEQFF
TGTGCCAGCAGCTTAGAGTCGATAGCGGGAACCTCCTACAATGAGCAGTTCTTC
>few|-|TRBV5-1|TRBJ2-1
CASSLIGRPNEQFF
TGCGCCAGCAGCTTGATCGGTCGCCCCAATGAGCAGTTCTTC
>few|-|TRBV20-1|TRBJ2-1
CSARVRRAGNEQFF
TGCAGTGCTAGAGTGCGTAGGGCGGGCAATGAGCAGTTCTTC
>many|-|TRBV7-2|TRBJ2-2
CASSPLWGAGELFF
TGTGCCAGCAGCCCCTTGTGGGGCGCCGGGGAGCTGTTTTTT
>few|TRBD1|TRBV5-4|TRBJ2-7
CAASDRGLFYEQYF
TGTGCCGCCAGCGACAGGGGGCTCTTCTACGAGCAGTACTTC
>few|TRBD1|TRBV7-2|TRBJ2-5
CASSPLGQKETQYF
TGTGCCAGCAGCCCGCTGGGACAGAAAGAGACCCAGTACTTC
>few|-|TRBV7-2|TRBJ2-3
CASSLRLGPDTQYF
TGTGCCAGCAGCTTAAGGTTAGGACCAGATACGCAGTATTTT
>few|-|TRBV12-3/TRBV12-4|TRBJ1-1
CASSNNRANTEAFF
TGTGCCAGCAGTAATAACAGAGCCAACACTGAAGCTTTCTTT
>-|-|TRBV6-2/TRBV6-3|TRBJ1-6
CASSYPDRFGSPLHF
TGTGCCAGCAGTTACCCCGACCGTTTCGGCTCACCCCTCCACTTT
>-|-|TRBV5-1|TRBJ1-1
CASSLDGNPMNTEAFF
TGCGCCAGCAGCTTGGATGGCAATCCGATGAACACTGAAGCTTTCTTT
>-|-|TRBV20-1|TRBJ2-2
CSARDAGRVNTGELFF
TGCAGTGCTAGAGACGCGGGCAGGGTAAACACCGGGGAGCTGTTTTTT
>many|TRBD1|TRBV20-1|TRBJ1-5
CSVRQGALGNQPQHF
TGCAGTGTCAGACAGGGGGCACTTGGCAATCAGCCCCAGCATTTT
>-|TRBD2|TRBV11-2|TRBJ2-1
CASSLVGGGNNEQFF
TGTGCCAGCAGCTTAGTGGGCGGGGGGAACAATGAGCAGTTCTTC
>few|-|TRBV9|TRBJ1-1
CASSKTGNTEAFF
TGTGCCAGCAGCAAAACTGGGAACACTGAAGCTTTCTTT